What follows are 25 T cell receptor beta chains derived from one specimen sequenced in a study of T cells after posttransplantation cyclophosphamide. The table came from immunoSEQ multiplex PCR; TCRdb's copy has only in-frame clones and leaves some out. Recorded here are 35,000 to 40,000 clones, none singletons. Sequencing was done on a sample of PBMCs. Every receptor here comes from a man in his fifties in good health, CMV-negative, and a related stem cell transplant donor.

The table lists this clone with many counts. The V gene is TRBV7-9, the J gene TRBJ1-1, with D possibly matching TRBD1 (5 bases). There are 12 residues in the CDR3. Germline CDR1 and CDR2: SEHNR and FQNEAQ (reference sequence). The V end lost 5 bases, the J end lost 10 bases, and 14 bases lay between the germline ends. The CDR3 coding sequence is TGTGCCAGCAGCCCGTGGGGTCAGGGAGCTTTCTTT. Protein: CASSPWGQGAFF.

V usage is TRBV6-6 and J usage is TRBJ2-1; weak D call: TRBD1 (6 bases). The CDR3 extends over 13 amino acids. V was trimmed by 5 bases and J by 3 bases, leaving 8 bases between them. Germline CDR1 reads MNHNY; CDR2 reads SVGAGI (reference sequence). The CDR3 here is CASSVGGYNEQFF. The CDR3 DNA is TGTGCCAGCAGTGTAGGGGGCTACAATGAGCAGTTCTTC.

Many counts were recorded for this clone. J is TRBJ2-5 and V is TRBV6-6, with a tentative D call TRBD1 (6 bases). The V end lost 2 bases, the J end lost 5 bases, and 6 bases lay between the germline ends. The CDR3 is 12 amino acids. CDR1 is MNHNY and CDR2 is SVGAGI in the germline V gene (reference sequence). The CDR3 sequence: CASSYRGETQYF. The CDR3 coding sequence is TGTGCCAGCAGTTACAGGGGGGAGACCCAGTACTTC.

This clone was picked up many times. The rearrangement links TRBV29-1 to TRBJ1-5; the match to TRBD1 covers 8 bases. Germline loops: CDR1 SQVTM, CDR2 ANQGSEA. Trimming took 7 bases from V and 3 from J; bases not matched to a gene: 2. The CDR3 sequence is 12 residues long. The CDR3 region is CSGGQVNQPQHF. The CDR3 DNA reads as TGCAGCGGGGGACAGGTCAATCAGCCCCAGCATTTT.

This clone was counted ten times or more. J is TRBJ2-7 and V is TRBV6-1; the match to TRBD1 covers 7 bases. The CDR3 runs 17 residues. Per germline, CDR1 MNHNS and CDR2 SASEGT. J gave up 1 base and V 0 bases, and 9 bases lay outside the gene matches. The CDR3 region is CASSEARDRFYSYEQYF. The CDR3 coding sequence is TGTGCCAGCAGTGAAGCGAGGGACAGATTTTATTCCTACGAGCAGTACTTC.

This clone was seen at least ten times. The chain employs TRBV7-3 and TRBJ2-1, with 10 nucleotides matching TRBD2. This CDR3 is built from 15 residues. Germline values: CDR1 SGHTA, CDR2 FQGTGA. V gave up 5 bases and J gave up 5 bases; unmatched junction bases: 6. In DNA, the CDR3 is TGTGCCAGCAGCGCCCTAGCGGGAGTCCACAATGAGCAGTTCTTC. It translates to CASSALAGVHNEQFF.

V is TRBV5-8 and J is TRBJ2-1, with 13 bases fitting TRBD2. The germline V gene encodes CDR1 SGHTS and CDR2 YDEGEE. Trimming removed 2 bases from V and 0 bases from J; junction bases left unmatched: 8. This CDR3 spans 19 amino acids. CDR3 DNA: TGTGCCAGCAGCTTTTCACTAGCGGGAGGGCCGAGCTCCTACAATGAGCAGTTCTTC. Protein sequence: CASSFSLAGGPSSYNEQFF.

This clone came up many times. J is TRBJ1-5 and V is TRBV7-2; 7 nucleotides agree with TRBD1. The CDR3 totals 17 residues. The ends lost 4 bases at V and 1 base at J; junction bases unmatched: 10. The germline gives CDR1 SGHTA, CDR2 FQGNSA. The CDR3 nucleotides are TGTGCCAGCAGCTCCGGGTTGGGGACAGACAGCAATCAGCCCCAGCATTTT. This translates into CASSSGLGTDSNQPQHF. The variable domain in full, with the rest retrieved from reference TRBV7-2 and TRBJ1-5, is GAGVSQSPSNKVTEKGKDVELRCDPISGHTALYWYRQSLGQGLEFLIYFQGNSAPDKSGLPSDRFSAERTGGSVSTLTIQRTQQEDSAVYLCASSSGLGTDSNQPQHFGDGTRLSIL.

The gene calls are TRBV11-2 and TRBJ2-7; 7 nucleotides agree with TRBD1. CDR3 length: 16 amino acids. Germline V gene lookup returns CDR1 SGHAT and CDR2 FQNNGV. The V and J ends lost 1 base and 2 bases, in that order; junction bases with no gene match: 8. DNA of the CDR3: TGTGCCAGCAGCTTAGCTGCAGGGGGATTCGCCTACGAGCAGTACTTC. Translated: CASSLAAGGFAYEQYF.

This clone occurred many times. The rearrangement uses TRBV4-3 and TRBJ1-1; TRBD1 aligns across 9 bases. The germline V gene encodes CDR1 LGHNA and CDR2 YSLEER. This CDR3 is 15 amino acids long. V shed 4 bases and J 3 bases; nucleotides not matched to a gene: 6. CDR3 nucleotide sequence: TGCGCCAGCAGCCCCCAACAGGGGGCGTACACTGAAGCTTTCTTT. It encodes CASSPQQGAYTEAFF.

Many counts were recorded for this clone. V and J are TRBV7-8 and TRBJ1-1; TRBD1 might be the D (6 bases). Germline V gene sequence: CDR1 SGHVS, CDR2 FQNEAQ. The CDR3 sequence is 14 residues long. The ends were cut back, 1 base at V and 1 base at J, with 7 bases in the middle. The CDR3 here is CASSLVGQNTEAFF. The CDR3 region has the DNA TGTGCCAGCAGCTTAGTGGGACAGAACACTGAAGCTTTCTTT. Full variable domain (outside the CDR3, taken from reference TRBV7-8 and TRBJ1-1): GAGVSQSPRYKVAKRGQDVALRCDPISGHVSLFWYQQALGQGPEFLTYFQNEAQLDKSGLPSDRFFAERPEGSVSTLKIQRTQQEDSAVYLCASSLVGQNTEAFFGQGTRLTVV.

This clone appeared many times. The chain is built from TRBV6-1 and TRBJ1-3, with a possible D match to TRBD1 (5 bases). The CDR3 loop spans 15 amino acids. Germline loops: CDR1 MNHNS, CDR2 SASEGT. The V gene lost 4 bases and the J gene lost 0 bases, with 10 bases spanning the gap. The CDR3 reads CASSADMASGNTIYF. Written as DNA, the CDR3 is TGTGCCAGCAGTGCGGACATGGCCTCTGGAAACACCATATATTTT.

This clone appeared a few times. V gene TRBV5-1 combines with J gene TRBJ2-5, with 13 bases aligning to TRBD2. V was clipped by 6 bases and J by 5 bases; unmatched bases: 7. The V gene's germline CDR1 is SGHRS and CDR2 YFSETQ. This CDR3 is built from 15 residues. The CDR3 DNA reads TGCGCCAGCAAAAGGACTAGCGGGAGTTTGGAGACCCAGTACTTC. It yields the protein CASKRTSGSLETQYF.

This clone has only a few counts. The chain couples TRBV4-1 to TRBJ2-5; 11 nucleotides line up with TRBD2. Judging by the DNA end, TRBJ2-7 fits better; the J call may be wrong. In germline, CDR1 is MGHRA, CDR2 YSYEKL. There are 15 residues in the CDR3. The CDR3 DNA reads TGCGCCAGCAGCCAAACTACTAGCGGGAGCTACGAGCAGTACTTC. Protein sequence: CASSQTTSGSYEQYF.

This clone was found many times. Other DNA sequences in the sample encode the same CDR3. This chain links TRBV2 with TRBJ2-3; weak D call: TRBD2 (6 bases). This CDR3 is built from 15 residues. Germline V gene sequence: CDR1 SNHLY, CDR2 FYNNEI. Trimming shortened V by 4 bases and J by 3 bases, and 14 bases separated the two germline ends. CDR3 DNA sequence: TGTGCCAGCAGTGGAAGGCGGGGTATAACAGATACGCAGTATTTT. Translation: CASSGRRGITDTQYF.

This clone was counted only a few times. The chain has TRBV6-5 and TRBJ2-5, with D perhaps matching TRBD2 (6 bases). The CDR3 runs to 15 residues. Germline V gives CDR1 MNHEY, CDR2 SVGAGI. V lost 5 bases to trimming and J lost 4 bases, with 17 bases between them. CDR3 sequence: CASSARLVRSETQYF. The CDR3 DNA follows: TGTGCCAGCAGTGCTAGACTAGTCAGGTCAGAGACCCAGTACTTC.

At least ten counts were recorded for this clone. The genes are TRBV18 and TRBJ2-5; the match to TRBD2 covers 7 bases. Germline values: CDR1 KGHSH, CDR2 LQKENI. The CDR3 covers 14 residues. The junction had 3 bases not matched to a gene; V was cut back by 0 bases and J by 5 bases. This chain's CDR3 is CASSPPGLRETQYF. In DNA form, the CDR3 reads TGTGCCAGCTCACCACCGGGACTAAGGGAGACCCAGTACTTC. Full variable domain (outside the CDR3, taken from reference TRBV18 and TRBJ2-5): NAGVMQNPRHLVRRRGQEARLRCSPMKGHSHVYWYRQLPEEGLKFMVYLQKENIIDESGMPKERFSAEFPKEGPSILRIQQVVRGDSAAYFCASSPPGLRETQYFGPGTRLLVL.

In this sample, this clone turned up many times. The CDR3, as DNA: TGTGCCAGCAGTAATCCGGGACAGGGGGCGCAGGAGCAGTACTTC. Residues: CASSNPGQGAQEQYF. The V gene is TRBV28, the J gene TRBJ2-7; 12 nucleotides match TRBD1. The CDR3 is 15 amino acids. CDR1 is MDHEN and CDR2 is SYDVKM in the germline V gene. Trimming removed 5 bases from V and 7 bases from J; junction bases left unmatched: 9.

The table lists this clone with many counts. The chain has TRBV18 and TRBJ2-1; 8 positions match TRBD2. This CDR3 has 13 amino acids. Germline CDR1 and CDR2: KGHSH and LQKENI. V lost 8 bases, J lost 9 bases, and 9 bases stayed unmatched. CDR3 sequence (DNA): TGTGCCAGCCTAGCGGGCCTAAGAGGTGAGCAGTTCTTC. Translated, it gives CASLAGLRGEQFF.

This clone was seen many times. The chain carries TRBV6-1 and TRBJ2-7, with 9 bases fitting TRBD1. V trimming: 2 bases; J trimming: 1 base; junction bases outside the gene matches: 3. CDR1 is MNHNS, CDR2 SASEGT, per germline. The length of the CDR3 is 15 residues. Here the CDR3 reads CASSETGTGSYEQYF. The CDR3 bases are TGTGCCAGCAGTGAAACCGGGACAGGGTCCTACGAGCAGTACTTC.

In its sample, this clone was seen a few times. The chain carries TRBV9 and TRBJ2-3; 8 nucleotides agree with TRBD2. V shed 0 bases and J 2 bases; nucleotides not matched to a gene: 5. Germline CDR1 reads SGDLS; CDR2 reads YYNGEE. This CDR3 comprises 16 residues. CDR3 region: CASSVGNGGATDTQYF. The DNA for the CDR3 is TGTGCCAGCAGCGTAGGTAACGGGGGGGCCACAGATACGCAGTATTTT.

The chain combines TRBV7-2 with TRBJ1-2; 8 positions match TRBD1. Losses at the gene ends were 1 base for V and 7 bases for J; bases not matched to a gene: 8. CDR3 length: 15 amino acids. Germline CDR1 SGHTA, CDR2 FQGNSA. Written as DNA, the CDR3 is TGTGCCAGCAGCTTAGTTGCAGGGGGCGTGGGTGGCTACACCTTC. Translating gives CASSLVAGGVGGYTF. Combining the CDR3 with reference TRBV7-2 and TRBJ1-2 gives the whole variable domain GAGVSQSPSNKVTEKGKDVELRCDPISGHTALYWYRQSLGQGLEFLIYFQGNSAPDKSGLPSDRFSAERTGGSVSTLTIQRTQQEDSAVYLCASSLVAGGVGGYTFGSGTRLTVV.

This clone came up many times. The rearrangement uses TRBV7-9 and TRBJ2-1; 7 nucleotides match TRBD2. V gave up 5 bases and J gave up 8 bases; unmatched junction bases: 6. The CDR3 is 13 amino acids. CDR1 and CDR2 from the germline V gene are SEHNR and FQNEAQ (reference sequence). CDR3 DNA sequence: TGTGCCAGCAGCGGCGGGGGAAGGGATGAGCAGTTCTTC. This sequence encodes CASSGGGRDEQFF.

This clone was counted ten times or more. The chain employs TRBV19 and TRBJ2-7, with 10 bases identical to TRBD1. CDR1 and CDR2 from the germline V gene are LNHDA and SQIVND (reference sequence). V was clipped by 3 bases and J by 2 bases; unmatched bases: 1. CDR3 size: 14 residues. Here the CDR3 DNA reads TGTGCCAGTAGTATGGGGACAGGGGCCTACGAGCAGTACTTC. It yields the protein CASSMGTGAYEQYF.

This clone was counted at least ten times. The chain recombines TRBV7-3 with TRBJ2-1, with TRBD1 as a possible D gene (6 bases). Trimming shortened V by 5 bases and J by 8 bases, and 16 bases separated the two germline ends. The CDR3 covers 14 residues. From germline, CDR1 is SGHTA and CDR2 FQGTGA. The chain's CDR3 is CASSVGGATYEQFF. In DNA form, the CDR3 reads TGTGCCAGCAGCGTAGGGGGTGCGACTTATGAGCAGTTCTTC.